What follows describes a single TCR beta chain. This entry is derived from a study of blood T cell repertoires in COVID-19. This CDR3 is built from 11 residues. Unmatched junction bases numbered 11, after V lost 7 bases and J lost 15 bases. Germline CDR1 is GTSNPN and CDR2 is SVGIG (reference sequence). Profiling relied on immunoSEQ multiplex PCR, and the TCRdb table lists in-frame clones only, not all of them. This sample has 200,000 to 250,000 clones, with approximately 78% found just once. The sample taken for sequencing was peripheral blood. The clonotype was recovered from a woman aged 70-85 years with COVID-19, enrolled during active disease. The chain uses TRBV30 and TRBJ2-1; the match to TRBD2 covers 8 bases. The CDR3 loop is CASPPTSVRFF. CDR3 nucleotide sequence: TGTGCCTCGCCCCCGACTAGCGTCCGGTTCTTC.